The 4 T cell receptor beta chains below come from one sample, sequenced in a study of graft-versus-host responses after intestinal transplantation. TCRdb's table, derived via immunoSEQ multiplex PCR, lists solely in-frame clones and lacks some. The data hold over 5,000 clones, with 69% observed a single time. Intraepithelial lymphocytes and lamina propria lymphocytes were released through processing of graft tissue. The specimen comprised ileum tissue, sampled roughly 310 days after intestinal transplant. The origin of the receptors is a human patient who received an intestinal transplant, so some T cells may come from the graft donor.

V usage is TRBV7-2 and J usage is TRBJ1-6; D is ambiguous. Trimming cost V 2 bases and J 5 bases, with 16 bases left between them. This CDR3 is built from 17 residues. Per the germline V gene, CDR1 is SGHTA and CDR2 is FQGNSA. CDR3 nucleotides: TGTGCCAGCAGCTTAAGTATGGCGGGGATCCATAATTCACCCCTCCACTTT. The encoded protein is CASSLSMAGIHNSPLHF.

The chain recombines TRBV5-1 with TRBJ1-2; D possibly corresponds to TRBD1 (5 bases). Per germline, CDR1 SGHRS and CDR2 YFSETQ. This CDR3 region has 14 residues. Trimming pared 1 base from V and 4 bases from J, leaving 11 bases between. CDR3 sequence reads: CASSLSGGSYGYTF. CDR3 nucleotides: TGCGCCAGCAGCTTGAGCGGGGGTAGCTATGGCTACACCTTC.

The chain is built from TRBV27 and TRBJ1-2, with 7 bases matching TRBD1. V lost 3 bases and J lost 4; bases outside the gene matches: 11. The germline V gene has CDR1 MNHEY and CDR2 SMNVEV (reference sequence). The CDR3 spans 16 residues. CDR3 bases: TGTGCCAGCAGTTTTTACCGGGACAGTGGGATCTATGGCTACACCTTC. The encoded protein is CASSFYRDSGIYGYTF.

The J gene is TRBJ2-1, the V gene TRBV11-3, with a possible D match to TRBD2 (5 bases). V shed 8 bases and J shed 7 bases, with 15 bases lying between them. The germline CDR1 and CDR2 sequences are SGHNT and YENEEA. CDR3 length: 13 amino acids. CDR3 protein: CASAKEGRNEQFF. In DNA, the CDR3 is TGTGCCAGCGCGAAAGAGGGCCGAAATGAGCAGTTCTTC.